Listed here are 2 T cell receptor beta chains from one sample, sequenced in a study of blood T cell repertoires in COVID-19. Assay: immunoSEQ multiplex PCR; the TCRdb copy retains only in-frame clones and omits some. The data contain 85,000 to 90,000 clones, 86% of them singletons. Source material: peripheral blood. These receptors were taken from a human donor in a cohort sampled during active COVID-19.

This clone occurred a few times. The rearrangement uses TRBV6-5 and TRBJ1-6; 10 nucleotides agree with TRBD1. V was pared by 5 bases and J by 7 bases, with 5 bases of the junction left unmatched. Germline V gives CDR1 MNHEY, CDR2 SVGAGI. The CDR3 is made up of 15 amino acids. The DNA for the CDR3 is TGTGCCAGCAGTCTGGGGGGACAGGGGAATTCACCCCTCCACTTT. Its protein product is CASSLGGQGNSPLHF.

The rearrangement uses TRBV7-2 and TRBJ2-3; no reliable D call. Trimming pared 1 base from V and 0 bases from J, leaving 5 bases between. This CDR3 is 14 amino acids long. Germline CDR1 and CDR2: SGHTA and FQGNSA. The chain's CDR3 is CASSLGHSTDTQYF. The CDR3 DNA sequence: TGTGCCAGCAGCTTAGGGCATAGCACAGATACGCAGTATTTT.